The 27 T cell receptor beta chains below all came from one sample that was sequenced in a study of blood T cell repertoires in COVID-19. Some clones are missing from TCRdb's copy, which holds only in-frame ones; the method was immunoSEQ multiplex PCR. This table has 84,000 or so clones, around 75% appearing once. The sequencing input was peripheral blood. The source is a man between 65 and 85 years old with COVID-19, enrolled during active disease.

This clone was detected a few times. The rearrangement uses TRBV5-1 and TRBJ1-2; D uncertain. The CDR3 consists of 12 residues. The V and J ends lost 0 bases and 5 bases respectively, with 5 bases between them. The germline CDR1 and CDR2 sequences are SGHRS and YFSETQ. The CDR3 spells CASSLDSYGYTF. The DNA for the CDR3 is TGCGCCAGCAGCTTGGACAGTTATGGCTACACCTTC.

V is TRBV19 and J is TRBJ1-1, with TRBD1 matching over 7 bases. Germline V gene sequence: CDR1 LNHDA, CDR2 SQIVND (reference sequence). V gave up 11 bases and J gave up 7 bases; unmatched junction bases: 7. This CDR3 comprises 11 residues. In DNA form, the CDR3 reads TGTGCCTCTTTAAGACAGGGTGAAGCTTTCTTT. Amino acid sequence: CASLRQGEAFF.

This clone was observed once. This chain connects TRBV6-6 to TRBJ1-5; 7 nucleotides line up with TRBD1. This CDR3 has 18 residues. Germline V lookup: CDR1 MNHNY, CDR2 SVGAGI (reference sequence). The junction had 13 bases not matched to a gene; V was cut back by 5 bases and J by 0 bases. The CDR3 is CASSPHTGTAYSNQPQHF. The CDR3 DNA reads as TGTGCCAGCAGTCCCCATACCGGGACAGCTTATAGCAATCAGCCCCAGCATTTT.

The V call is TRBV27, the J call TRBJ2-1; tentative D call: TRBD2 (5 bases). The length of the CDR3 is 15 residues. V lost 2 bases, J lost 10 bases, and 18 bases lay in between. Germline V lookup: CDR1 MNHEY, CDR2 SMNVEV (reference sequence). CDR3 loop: CASSLGRSGVGEQFF. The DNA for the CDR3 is TGTGCCAGCAGTTTAGGCAGGTCCGGGGTTGGCGAGCAGTTCTTC.

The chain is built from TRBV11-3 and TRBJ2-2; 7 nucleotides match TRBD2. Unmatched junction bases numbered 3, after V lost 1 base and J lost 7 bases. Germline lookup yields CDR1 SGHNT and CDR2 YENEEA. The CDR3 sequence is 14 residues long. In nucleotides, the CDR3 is TGTGCCAGCAGCTTAGGACTAGCTGGCGGGGAGCTGTTTTTT. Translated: CASSLGLAGGELFF.

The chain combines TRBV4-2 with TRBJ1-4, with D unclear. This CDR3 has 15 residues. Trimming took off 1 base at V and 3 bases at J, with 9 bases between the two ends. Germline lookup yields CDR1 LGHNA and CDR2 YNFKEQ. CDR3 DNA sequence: TGTGCCAGCAGCCAAGGGCCAGAAGCTAATGAAAAACTGTTTTTT. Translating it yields CASSQGPEANEKLFF.

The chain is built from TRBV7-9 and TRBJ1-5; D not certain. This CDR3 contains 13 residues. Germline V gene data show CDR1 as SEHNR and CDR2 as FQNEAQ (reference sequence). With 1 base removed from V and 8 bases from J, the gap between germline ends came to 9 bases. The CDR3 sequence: CASSLVGEEPQHF. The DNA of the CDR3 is TGTGCCAGCAGCTTAGTTGGGGAGGAGCCCCAGCATTTT.

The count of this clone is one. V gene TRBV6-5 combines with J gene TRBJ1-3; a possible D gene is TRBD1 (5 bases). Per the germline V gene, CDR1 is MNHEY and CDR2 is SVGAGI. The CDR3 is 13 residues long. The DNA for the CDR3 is TGTGCATCGGGGGGGGTCTCTGGAAACACCATATATTTT. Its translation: CASGGVSGNTIYF.

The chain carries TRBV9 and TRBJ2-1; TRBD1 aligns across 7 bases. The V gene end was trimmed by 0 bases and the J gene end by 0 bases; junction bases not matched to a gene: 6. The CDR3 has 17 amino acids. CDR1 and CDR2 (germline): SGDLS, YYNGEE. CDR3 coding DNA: TGTGCCAGCAGCGTAGGCTACAGGGACAGCTCCTACAATGAGCAGTTCTTC. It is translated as CASSVGYRDSSYNEQFF.

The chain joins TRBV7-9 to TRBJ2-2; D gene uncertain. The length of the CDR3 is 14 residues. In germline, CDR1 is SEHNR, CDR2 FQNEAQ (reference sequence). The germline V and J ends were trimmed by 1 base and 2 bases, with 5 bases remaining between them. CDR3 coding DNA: TGTGCCAGCAGCTTAGTACTTAACACCGGGGAGCTGTTTTTT. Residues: CASSLVLNTGELFF. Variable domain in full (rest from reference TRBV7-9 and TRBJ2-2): DTGVSQNPRHKITKRGQNVTFRCDPISEHNRLYWYRQTLGQGPEFLTYFQNEAQLEKSRLLSDRFSAERPKGSFSTLEIQRTEQGDSAMYLCASSLVLNTGELFFGEGSRLTVL.

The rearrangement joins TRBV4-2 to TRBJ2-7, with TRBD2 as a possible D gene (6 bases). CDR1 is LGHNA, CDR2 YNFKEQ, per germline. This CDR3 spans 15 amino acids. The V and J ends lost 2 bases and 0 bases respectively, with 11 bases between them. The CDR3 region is CASSQLRLDSYEQYF. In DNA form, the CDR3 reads TGTGCCAGCAGCCAACTAAGACTAGACTCCTACGAGCAGTACTTC.

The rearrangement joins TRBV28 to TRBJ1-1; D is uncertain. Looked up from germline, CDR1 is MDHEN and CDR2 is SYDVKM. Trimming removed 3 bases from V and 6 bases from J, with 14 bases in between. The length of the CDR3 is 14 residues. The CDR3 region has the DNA TGTGCCAGCAGTTTTGAGGGTAAAAGGTCTGAAGCTTTCTTT. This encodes CASSFEGKRSEAFF.

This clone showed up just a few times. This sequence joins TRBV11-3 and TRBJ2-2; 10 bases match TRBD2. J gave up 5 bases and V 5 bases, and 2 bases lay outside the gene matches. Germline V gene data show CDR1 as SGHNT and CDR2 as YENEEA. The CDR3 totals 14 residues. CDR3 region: CASSHSGRTGELFF. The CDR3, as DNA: TGTGCCAGCAGCCATAGCGGGAGGACCGGGGAGCTGTTTTTT.

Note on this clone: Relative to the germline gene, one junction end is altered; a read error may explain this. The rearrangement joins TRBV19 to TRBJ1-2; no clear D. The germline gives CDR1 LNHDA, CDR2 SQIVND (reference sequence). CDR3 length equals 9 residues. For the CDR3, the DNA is TGTGCCAGTAAAGGTCCAGGATACTTC. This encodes CASKGPGYF.

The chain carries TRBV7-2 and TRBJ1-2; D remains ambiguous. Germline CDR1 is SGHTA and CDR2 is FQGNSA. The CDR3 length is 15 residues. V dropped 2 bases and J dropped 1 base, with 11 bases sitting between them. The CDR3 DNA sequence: TGTGCCAGCAGCTTACCCCGCGGGCGTAACTATGGCTACACCTTC. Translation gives CASSLPRGRNYGYTF.

The CDR3 reads CASSIGGRIVYGYTF. CDR3 in DNA: TGTGCCAGTAGTATAGGAGGGCGTATAGTTTATGGCTACACCTTC. The chain couples TRBV19 to TRBJ1-2, with D unresolved. Germline V gene sequence: CDR1 LNHDA, CDR2 SQIVND (reference sequence). V was cut by 1 base and J by 5 bases, with 14 bases left in between. CDR3 length equals 15 residues.

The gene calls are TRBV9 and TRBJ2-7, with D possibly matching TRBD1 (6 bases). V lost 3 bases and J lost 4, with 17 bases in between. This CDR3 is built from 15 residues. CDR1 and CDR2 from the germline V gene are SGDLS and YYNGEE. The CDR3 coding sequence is TGTGCCAGCAGCGCCGGCCCGGGACAACTTTACGAGCAGTACTTC. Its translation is CASSAGPGQLYEQYF.

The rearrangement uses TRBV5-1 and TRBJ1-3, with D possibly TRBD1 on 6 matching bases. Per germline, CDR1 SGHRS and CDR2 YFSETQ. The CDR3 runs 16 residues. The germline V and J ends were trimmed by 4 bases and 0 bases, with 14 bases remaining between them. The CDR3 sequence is CASSTGQTYSGNTIYF. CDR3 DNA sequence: TGCGCCAGCAGCACAGGACAGACATACTCTGGAAACACCATATATTTT.

As DNA, the CDR3 is TGCGCCAGCAGCCAAGATCTCCGGGGGGCGACGGGCACCGGGGAGCTGTTTTTT. Protein sequence: CASSQDLRGATGTGELFF. This rearrangement joins TRBV4-3 to TRBJ2-2; maybe TRBD2 (7 bases). CDR3 size: 18 residues. Trimming pared 0 bases from V and 4 bases from J, leaving 18 bases between. The germline V gene has CDR1 LGHNA and CDR2 YSLEER.

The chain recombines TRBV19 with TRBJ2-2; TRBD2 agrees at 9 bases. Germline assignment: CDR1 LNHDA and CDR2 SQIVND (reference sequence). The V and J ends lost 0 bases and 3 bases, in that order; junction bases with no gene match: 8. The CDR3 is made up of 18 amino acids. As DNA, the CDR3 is TGTGCCAGTAGTATAGATCCCGGTTTAGCGGGGGACACCGGGGAGCTGTTTTTT. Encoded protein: CASSIDPGLAGDTGELFF.

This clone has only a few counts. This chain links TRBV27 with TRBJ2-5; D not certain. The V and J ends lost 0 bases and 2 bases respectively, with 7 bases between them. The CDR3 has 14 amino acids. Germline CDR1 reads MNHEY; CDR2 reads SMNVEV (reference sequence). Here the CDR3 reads CASSLSAVQETQYF. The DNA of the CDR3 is TGTGCCAGCAGTTTATCGGCGGTGCAAGAGACCCAGTACTTC.

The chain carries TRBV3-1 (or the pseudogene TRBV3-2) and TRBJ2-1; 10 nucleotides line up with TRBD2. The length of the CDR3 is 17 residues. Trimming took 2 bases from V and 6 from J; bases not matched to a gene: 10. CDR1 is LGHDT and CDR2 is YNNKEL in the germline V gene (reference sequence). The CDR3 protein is CASSQRASGSPSNEQFF. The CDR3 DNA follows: TGTGCCAGCAGCCAAAGGGCTAGCGGGAGTCCCAGCAATGAGCAGTTCTTC.

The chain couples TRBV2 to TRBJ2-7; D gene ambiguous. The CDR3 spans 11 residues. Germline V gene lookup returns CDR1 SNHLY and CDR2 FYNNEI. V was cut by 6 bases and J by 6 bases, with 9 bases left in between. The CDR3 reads CASSYSLEQYF. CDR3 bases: TGTGCCAGCAGCTACAGCCTCGAGCAGTACTTC.

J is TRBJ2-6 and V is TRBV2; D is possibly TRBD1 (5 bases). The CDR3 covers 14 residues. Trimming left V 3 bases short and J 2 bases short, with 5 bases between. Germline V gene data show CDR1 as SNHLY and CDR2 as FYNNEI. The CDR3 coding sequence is TGTGCCAGCAGTGACAGGGCTGGGGCCAACGTCCTGACTTTC. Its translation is CASSDRAGANVLTF.

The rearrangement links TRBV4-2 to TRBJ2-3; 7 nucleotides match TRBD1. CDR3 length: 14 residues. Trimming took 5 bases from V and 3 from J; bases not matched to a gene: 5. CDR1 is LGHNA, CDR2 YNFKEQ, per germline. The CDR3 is CASSSYRGTDTQYF. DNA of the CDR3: TGTGCCAGCAGCTCATACAGGGGAACAGATACGCAGTATTTT.

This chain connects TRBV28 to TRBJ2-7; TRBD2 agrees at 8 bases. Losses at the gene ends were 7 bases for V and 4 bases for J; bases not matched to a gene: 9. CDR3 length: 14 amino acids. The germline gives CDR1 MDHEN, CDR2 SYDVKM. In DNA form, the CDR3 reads TGTGCCAGCACCAAGGGCGGGGGGAGATACGAGCAGTACTTC. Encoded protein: CASTKGGGRYEQYF.

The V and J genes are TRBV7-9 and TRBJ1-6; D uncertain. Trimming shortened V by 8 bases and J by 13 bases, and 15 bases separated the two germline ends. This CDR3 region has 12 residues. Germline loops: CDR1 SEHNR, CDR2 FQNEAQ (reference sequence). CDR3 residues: CASGQAWVPLHF. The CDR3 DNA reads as TGTGCCAGCGGCCAGGCCTGGGTCCCCCTCCACTTT.